These 5 T cell receptor beta chains share one sample of origin, sequenced in a study of CD8 T cells in Susac syndrome. The authors reverse transcribed roughly 0.5 to 1 ug RNA with random hexamers. Each CDR3 protein is one row after TCRdb ran MiXCR on the immunoSEQ multiplex PCR reads. The sample holds 160,000 or so distinct CDR3 sequences, about 93% seen once. Sequences were obtained from CD4+ T cells from PBMCs. Receptor source: a human donor in good health.

The chain combines TRBV3-1 with TRBJ2-2; D may be TRBD2 (6 bases). CDR3 length equals 14 residues. Germline CDR1 reads LGHDT; CDR2 reads YNNKEL (reference sequence). Trimming pared 2 bases from V and 7 bases from J, leaving 11 bases between. The chain's CDR3 is CASSQRGRGGELFF. CDR3 coding DNA: TGTGCCAGCAGCCAACGAGGGCGGGGCGGGGAGCTGTTTTTT.

This clonotype turned up a few times. This chain uses TRBV18 with TRBJ2-3; D unresolved. V lost 0 bases, J lost 4 bases, and 5 bases lay in between. The CDR3 is 13 amino acids. Germline-derived CDR1 and CDR2 are KGHSH and LQKENI. CDR3 DNA sequence: TGTGCCAGCTCACCACCGGGGTCAGATACGCAGTATTTT. As protein: CASSPPGSDTQYF. The variable domain in full, completed from reference TRBV18 and TRBJ2-3, reads NAGVMQNPRHLVRRRGQEARLRCSPMKGHSHVYWYRQLPEEGLKFMVYLQKENIIDESGMPKERFSAEFPKEGPSILRIQQVVRGDSAAYFCASSPPGSDTQYFGPGTRLTVL.

The CDR3 nucleotides are TGTGCCAGCAGTTTAGCGCTGACAGGACGGCAGCCCCAGCATTTT. Its translation: CASSLALTGRQPQHF. This chain joins TRBV12-3 or TRBV12-4 and TRBJ1-5; D may be TRBD1 (6 bases). V was clipped by 0 bases and J by 7 bases, with 13 bases between them. This CDR3 spans 15 amino acids.

The chain combines TRBV5-6 with TRBJ2-1, with 8 positions matching TRBD2. The CDR3 loop spans 17 amino acids. Trimming took 0 bases from V and 1 from J; bases not matched to a gene: 6. CDR1 and CDR2 from the germline V gene are SGHDT and YYEEEE. The CDR3 DNA reads as TGTGCCAGCAGCTTGGTCGGGGGGGGTTCATCCTACAATGAGCAGTTCTTC. It codes for CASSLVGGGSSYNEQFF.

The chain's CDR3 is CASTRGTGAGSTGELFF. The CDR3 DNA sequence: TGTGCCAGCACCCGAGGGACAGGGGCGGGGAGCACCGGGGAGCTGTTTTTT. The rearrangement uses TRBV6-1 and TRBJ2-2, with 10 bases that match TRBD1. Germline CDR1 and CDR2: MNHNS and SASEGT. CDR3 length equals 17 residues. V lost 7 bases to trimming and J lost 4 bases; unmatched junction nucleotides: 12.